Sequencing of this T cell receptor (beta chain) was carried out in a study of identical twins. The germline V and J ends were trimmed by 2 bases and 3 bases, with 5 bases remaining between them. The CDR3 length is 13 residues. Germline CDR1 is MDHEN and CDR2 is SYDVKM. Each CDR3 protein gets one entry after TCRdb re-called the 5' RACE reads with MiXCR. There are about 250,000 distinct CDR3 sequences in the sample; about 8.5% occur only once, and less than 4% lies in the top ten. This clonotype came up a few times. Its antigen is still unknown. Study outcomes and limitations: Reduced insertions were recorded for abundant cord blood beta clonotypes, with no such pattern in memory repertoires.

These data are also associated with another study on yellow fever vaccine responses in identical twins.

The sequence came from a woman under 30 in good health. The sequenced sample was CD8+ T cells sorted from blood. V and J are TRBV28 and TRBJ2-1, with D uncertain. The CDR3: CASSLPGYNEQFF. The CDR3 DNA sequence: TGTGCCAGCAGTTTACCCGGCTACAATGAGCAGTTCTTC.